This TCR beta chain comes out of a study of cytomegalovirus exposure and HLA in healthy donors. Background on the study: Across some 400 genotyped donors, about 80% landed in the Caucasian-associated ancestry cluster. Study results and limitations: Accounts indicate the classifier identified cytomegalovirus status with strong specificity and sensitivity. What was likely a sequencing artifact was a cluster of highly shared sequence variants.

Unrecorded immune exposure was likely among donors, who were nominally healthy when sampled. A note on this clone: The antigen remains unidentified.

With 60 Vbeta and 13 Jbeta primers, the PCR was carried out. The repertoire was sequenced with immunoSEQ multiplex PCR; TCRdb's copy has only in-frame clones and lacks some. The sample shows roughly 56,000 clones, about four fifths of them seen only once. This CDR3 region has 13 residues. CDR1 SGHRS and CDR2 YFSETQ come from the germline V gene. Trimming took 7 bases from V and 8 from J, leaving 18 bases between them. The gene calls are TRBV5-1 and TRBJ1-1, with D perhaps TRBD1 (5 bases). This TCR came from a boy between 10 and 17 years old in good health and CMV-seropositive. The sequencing sample was made of PBMCs. CDR3 sequence (DNA): TGCGCCAGCGGATTACAGGACCTCACCGAAGCTTTCTTT. It yields the protein CASGLQDLTEAFF.